The TCR beta chain described here comes from a study of neoadjuvant nivolumab and ipilimumab in lung cancer (dated by TCRdb to 2018 to 2021). For the study in its entirety: In the NEOSTAR trial, nivolumab was administered intravenously at 3 mg/kg on days 1, 15 and 29, and the combination arm also received ipilimumab 1 mg/kg on day 1 only. The primary endpoint of the trial was the rate of major pathologic response (MPR) in the intention-to-treat population of each study arm. In the trial, almost 45 patients with operable NSCLC were treated, of whom approximately 23 were randomized to nivolumab monotherapy and around 20 to nivolumab plus ipilimumab. TCR repertoires were compared between pretherapy (baseline) peripheral blood and tumors resected at surgery after neoadjuvant immune checkpoint blockade. Seven patients had matched pretherapy and resected tumor pairs analyzed, with four treated with nivolumab and three with nivolumab plus ipilimumab.

Including the terminal cysteine and phenylalanine, the CDR3 comprises 14 residues. The DNA shown is the 42-base CDR3, in frame from base 1. CDR1 and CDR2 (SGHTA, FQGNSA) derive from the germline V gene. Trimming takes 5 bases from V and 0 bases from J, and the germline ends sit 11 bases apart. The meaning of the sample's time point label: at surgical resection after neoadjuvant nivolumab +/- ipilimumab. Samples came from the phase 2 randomized NEOSTAR trial, which tested neoadjuvant nivolumab or nivolumab plus ipilimumab followed by surgery in operable NSCLC. General study outcomes and caveats: From pretherapy to surgery, increases in tumor T-cell richness and clonality were observed in three of three dual-therapy tumors but in only two of four nivolumab-treated tumors. TCR sequencing was performed in a small number of samples. No significant correlation was found between TCR clonality and pathologic tumor regression, and only one major-pathologic-response sample was available for the clonality analysis. Resected tumors had greater TCR richness and clonality than tumor-adjacent uninvolved lung, and increases were observed in more dual-therapy-treated tumors. TCR richness in pretherapy blood showed a positive correlation with richness in tumors resected after neoadjuvant therapy (Spearman R of about 0.83).

This clone was seen only once. Its recognized antigen is unknown. Base-call qualities are not available, and no considerably larger clone is one nucleotide away. Preparation of the library involved the immunoSEQ multiplex PCR assay. The study's processing was this. Repertoires were summarized by richness and clonality, and significantly expanded and contracted clones were identified between pre- and post-therapy samples. In its TCRdb copy, this immuneACCESS table keeps in-frame sequences only and misses some clones. Where compared with another copy, unresolved V genes explain less than half of these, and the others have no known cause. D and trimming come from the DNA, and the V and J calls and clone size come from that table. The sample table contains fewer than 30,000 clones; only one count was recorded for 60% to 85% of them. In total, the top ten clones hold 15% to 20% of the sample.

The sequence was obtained from an adult with non-small cell lung cancer. The material was tumor tissue, obtained after neoadjuvant nivolumab, alone or with ipilimumab, at or shortly before surgery. The receptor chain draws on TRBV7-2 and TRBJ2-7, with the D gene call left open. The CDR3 loop reads CASSVTRNSYEQYF. The sequenced DNA is TGTGCCAGCAGCGTGACCCGCAACTCCTACGAGCAGTACTTC.